This is a list of T cell receptor beta chains from one sample in a study of cytomegalovirus exposure and HLA in healthy donors. Clones were sequenced by immunoSEQ multiplex PCR, and TCRdb holds only the in-frame ones, with some missing. The sample gives 150,000 or so clones, more than 60% of which show up once; about 7.7% is in the top ten. Specimen: PBMCs. These receptors all come from a middle-aged woman in good health and CMV-seropositive. The CDR3 runs from the conserved cysteine through the conserved F or W. The D gene is left open where the match is weak. Clone size is shown for a subset of rows, as once, few, many or a class of expanded clone.

clone size	D gene	V gene	J gene	CDR3 DNA	CDR3 protein
NA	NA	TRBV5-1	TRBJ2-1	TGCGCCAGCAGCTCCCAGGGTCTGAGCTCCGAAAGGTCTTACAATGAGCAGTTCTTC	CASSSQGLSSERSYNEQFF
NA	NA	TRBV5-8	TRBJ1-5	TGTGCCAGCAGCCCCCACACCGGGTCAATTCAAACTCAGCCCCAGCATTTT	CASSPHTGSIQTQPQHF
NA	TRBD1	TRBV10-3	TRBJ1-2	TGTGCCACTCGTGGGGACAGGCGGTATGGCTACACCTTC	CATRGDRRYGYTF
NA	TRBD1	TRBV5-6	TRBJ2-2	TGTGCCAGCAGCCGGACAGGGGAATTTGGTACCGGGGAGCTGTTTTTT	CASSRTGEFGTGELFF
NA	NA	TRBV11-1	TRBJ2-6	TGTGCCAGCAGCTTAAGAGGGGGCTCTGGGGCCAACGTCCTGACTTTC	CASSLRGGSGANVLTF
once	NA	TRBV27	TRBJ2-6	TGTGCCAGCAGTTTCAGCTCTGGGGCCAACGTCCTGACTTTC	CASSFSSGANVLTF
once	NA	TRBV4-1	TRBJ2-7	TGCGCCAGCAGCCTAGGAGCGAGACTACCGGTCGAGCAGTACTTC	CASSLGARLPVEQYF
NA	TRBD1	TRBV6-5	TRBJ1-1	TGTGCCAGCAGTTACGGACAGGGCACTGAAGCTTTCTTT	CASSYGQGTEAFF
NA	TRBD1	TRBV14	TRBJ2-5	TGTGCCAGCAGCCCCCAGGGGGCTGGAGAGACCCAGTACTTC	CASSPQGAGETQYF
NA	TRBD2	TRBV5-4	TRBJ2-3	TGTGCCAGCAGCTTGGCCGGGAGGCGGACAGATACGCAGTATTTT	CASSLAGRRTDTQYF
few	TRBD1	TRBV7-6	TRBJ2-2	TGTGCCAGCAGCCCCCGGGACAGCAACACCGGGGAGCTGTTTTTT	CASSPRDSNTGELFF
few	TRBD1	TRBV10-3	TRBJ1-5	TGTGCCATCGGGACAGGTGATAGCAATCAGCCCCAGCATTTT	CAIGTGDSNQPQHF
NA	TRBD1	TRBV7-2	TRBJ2-4	TGTGCCAGCAGCTTAGGGGGGACAGTCGATCTGAACATTCAGTACTTC	CASSLGGTVDLNIQYF
NA	TRBD2	TRBV14	TRBJ2-7	TGTGCCAGCAGCCCAGGACTAGCGGGCAACTCCTACGAGCAGTACTTC	CASSPGLAGNSYEQYF
NA	NA	TRBV19	TRBJ1-3	TGTGCCAGTAGTATCCAGGGAGGGCTGCGTGGAAACACCATATATTTT	CASSIQGGLRGNTIYF
NA	NA	TRBV4-3	TRBJ2-3	TGCGCCAGCAGCCAAGAAAGAGGTGATACGCAGTATTTT	CASSQERGDTQYF
NA	NA	TRBV19	TRBJ2-3	TGTGCCACCTCGGGGCAGGGCGCAGCAGGGGCGACAGATACGCAGTATTTT	CATSGQGAAGATDTQYF
NA	TRBD1	TRBV9	TRBJ1-3	TGTGCCAGCAGCGTCTTGGACAGGGGCGCTGGAAACACCATATATTTT	CASSVLDRGAGNTIYF
once	TRBD1	TRBV28	TRBJ1-1	TGTGCCAGCAGCTATAACAAAGACAGGGCGACTGAAGCTTTCTTT	CASSYNKDRATEAFF
NA	TRBD1	TRBV10-3	TRBJ2-6	TGTGCCATCAGTGAGGGGACAGCCTTCCTCTCTGGGGCCAACGGCCTGACTTTC	CAISEGTAFLSGANGLTF
NA	NA	TRBV29-1	TRBJ2-1	TGCAGCGTCCGCGGGGTTGGCAATGAGCAGTTCTTC	CSVRGVGNEQFF
NA	NA	TRBV5-6	TRBJ2-2	TGTGCCAGCAGCTTGAACACAGGTTGGTCTGCGACCGGGGAGCTGTTTTTT	CASSLNTGWSATGELFF
NA	TRBD1	TRBV7-2	TRBJ2-1	TGTGCCAGCAGCCGTGAGGGGGCATCCTACAATGAGCAGTTCTTC	CASSREGASYNEQFF
NA	TRBD2	TRBV6-6	TRBJ2-7	TGTGCCAGCAGGCGGACTAGCGACTCCTACGAGCAGTACTTC	CASRRTSDSYEQYF
NA	NA	TRBV7-7	TRBJ2-3	TGTGCTAGCAGCCCACTGGACAGCACCACAGATACGCAGTATTTT	CASSPLDSTTDTQYF
NA	NA	TRBV6-1	TRBJ2-1	TGTGCCAGCACCCCCCTGCGGGAGCAGTTCTTC	CASTPLREQFF
NA	TRBD2	TRBV19	TRBJ2-2	TGTGCCAGTAGTATAGCGACTAGCGGTGGGTGGTACACCGGGGAGCTGTTTTTT	CASSIATSGGWYTGELFF
NA	NA	TRBV5-1	TRBJ2-6	TGCGCCAGCAGCTTGGGGACTGGAAACTCTGGGGCCAACGTCCTGACTTTC	CASSLGTGNSGANVLTF
NA	TRBD1	TRBV9	TRBJ2-3	TGTGCCAGCAGCACCGCCGGACAGGCCACAGATACGCAGTATTTT	CASSTAGQATDTQYF
NA	NA	TRBV7-9	TRBJ2-3	TGTGCCAGCAGCTCCTTGAGCAGCGGACCCAACGGACCCGATACGCAGTATTTT	CASSSLSSGPNGPDTQYF
NA	NA	TRBV15	TRBJ2-7	TGTGCCACCAGCAGAGATTTAGTAGAGCAGTACTTC	CATSRDLVEQYF